Listed below are T cell receptor beta chains from one sample, sequenced in a study of shared clonotypes between healthy human individuals. Profiled with immunoSEQ multiplex PCR; TCRdb holds only in-frame clones, not every one. The table has roughly 2.1 million clones, about 92% seen once. The sample consisted of naive CD8+ T cells from PBMCs. These receptors were obtained from a man younger than 35 in good health. Some clones in this sample may be carry-over from other donors' samples. The CDR3 runs from the conserved cysteine through the conserved F or W. A D gene is named only where the DNA matches it firmly. Size is stated for part of the rows, as once, few or many counts, or as a class when the clone is expanded.

V,J,size,D,length,CDR3,DNA
TRBV6-5,TRBJ2-6,.,.,14,CAGEGGAGANVLTF,TGTGCAGGCGAGGGGGGCGCTGGGGCCAACGTCCTGACTTTC
TRBV6-6,TRBJ2-1,.,.,15,CASSYSLTGVNEQFF,TGTGCCAGCAGTTACTCGTTGACAGGCGTAAATGAGCAGTTCTTC
TRBV6-6,TRBJ1-1,.,.,14,CASSYGQGHTEAFF,TGTGCCAGCAGTTACGGGCAGGGACACACTGAAGCTTTCTTT
TRBV28,TRBJ1-4,.,.,11,CASSIERELFF,TGTGCCAGCAGTATTGAAAGGGAACTGTTTTTT
TRBV7-9,TRBJ2-7,once,TRBD2,15,CASSPTSGRMHEQYF,TGTGCCAGCAGCCCTACTAGCGGGAGAATGCACGAGCAGTACTTC
TRBV28,TRBJ1-3,.,.,13,CASSMTPRNTIYF,TGTGCCAGCAGCATGACACCGAGAAACACCATATATTTT
TRBV19,TRBJ1-1,.,TRBD1,14,CASGGTGRPTEAFF,TGTGCCAGTGGGGGGACAGGGCGGCCCACAGAAGCTTTCTTT
TRBV5-8,TRBJ2-3,.,.,14,CASSIRLGTHTQYF,TGTGCCAGCAGCATTCGCCTCGGGACGCATACGCAGTATTTT
TRBV25-1,TRBJ2-7,.,TRBD1,14,CASSGQGEVNEQYF,TGTGCCAGCAGTGGACAGGGTGAAGTGAACGAGCAGTACTTC
TRBV27,TRBJ2-3,.,TRBD2,19,CASSLPPGTSGRAVDTQYF,TGTGCCAGCAGTTTGCCCCCAGGGACTAGCGGGAGGGCCGTAGATACGCAGTATTTT
TRBV27,TRBJ2-7,.,.,13,CASSFGPTYEQYF,TGTGCCAGCAGTTTCGGGCCTACCTACGAGCAGTACTTC
TRBV29-1,TRBJ1-4,.,.,13,CSVVGREGEKLFF,TGCAGCGTTGTAGGACGGGAGGGCGAAAAACTGTTTTTT
TRBV11-2,TRBJ2-7,once,.,15,CASSHWTDTPHEQYF,TGTGCCAGCAGCCATTGGACCGATACCCCCCACGAGCAGTACTTC
TRBV7-8,TRBJ2-1,.,.,14,CASRLAGTYNEQFF,TGTGCCAGCAGATTGGCGGGAACCTACAATGAGCAGTTCTTC
TRBV19,TRBJ2-5,.,.,15,CASREHPGLQETQYF,TGTGCCAGTAGGGAGCATCCAGGACTCCAAGAGACCCAGTACTTC
TRBV7-8,TRBJ1-5,.,TRBD1,16,CASSPSTGGDNQPQHF,TGTGCCAGCAGCCCAAGCACAGGGGGGGACAATCAGCCCCAGCATTTT
TRBV11-2,TRBJ1-1,few,.,16,CASSFPRLNMNTEAFF,TGTGCCAGCAGCTTTCCGCGTCTTAACATGAACACTGAAGCTTTCTTT
TRBV29-1,TRBJ1-1,few,.,11,CSVVRFSEAFF,TGCAGCGTTGTTCGCTTCTCTGAAGCTTTCTTT
TRBV19,TRBJ1-1,.,.,13,CASRLGGDTEAFF,TGTGCCAGTAGGCTGGGAGGGGACACTGAAGCTTTCTTT
TRBV7-2,TRBJ1-2,.,TRBD1,15,CASSPRGGSHFGYTF,TGTGCCAGCAGCCCCAGGGGGGGCTCGCACTTTGGCTACACCTTC
TRBV28,TRBJ2-2,.,.,12,CASSLGSGELFF,TGTGCCAGCAGTTTGGGCAGCGGGGAGCTGTTTTTT
TRBV19,TRBJ2-1,.,TRBD2,13,CATRSGMGHEQFF,TGTGCCACCAGGAGCGGGATGGGGCATGAGCAGTTCTTC
TRBV27,TRBJ1-1,.,.,14,CASSYGYGNTEAFF,TGTGCCAGCAGTTACGGGTATGGGAACACTGAAGCTTTCTTT
TRBV10-3,TRBJ2-7,.,TRBD1,14,CAIRTGSGPYEQYF,TGTGCCATCAGGACAGGGTCAGGGCCCTACGAGCAGTACTTC
TRBV27,TRBJ2-1,.,.,17,CASSLSRGEGPYNEQFF,TGTGCCAGCAGTTTATCGAGGGGGGAGGGCCCATACAATGAGCAGTTCTTC
TRBV9,TRBJ2-5,.,.,15,CASSVDKGVWETQYF,TGTGCCAGCAGCGTCGACAAAGGGGTGTGGGAGACCCAGTACTTC
TRBV15,TRBJ2-1,.,TRBD1,14,CATSMLQGGDEQFF,TGTGCCACCAGCATGTTACAGGGGGGCGATGAGCAGTTCTTC
TRBV2,TRBJ1-1,.,.,14,CASQHPGGGTEAFF,TGTGCCAGCCAGCACCCGGGTGGCGGCACTGAAGCTTTCTTT
TRBV4-1,TRBJ2-3,.,.,17,CASSQDTTLQVTDTQYF,TGCGCCAGCAGCCAAGATACGACACTACAGGTCACAGATACGCAGTATTTT
TRBV4-2,TRBJ2-5,once,TRBD1,15,CASSQYWDRKETQYF,TGTGCCAGCAGCCAATATTGGGACAGGAAAGAGACCCAGTACTTC
TRBV7-8,TRBJ2-7,.,TRBD1,14,CASSPRDRGDEQYF,TGTGCCAGCAGCCCTCGGGACAGGGGGGACGAGCAGTACTTC
TRBV15,TRBJ2-7,.,TRBD1,17,CATSRTYPGTGAYEQYF,TGTGCCACCAGCAGAACTTACCCCGGGACAGGAGCCTACGAGCAGTACTTC
TRBV6-5,TRBJ2-1,.,TRBD2,14,CASSFGTSRNEQFF,TGTGCCAGCAGTTTCGGGACTAGTCGCAATGAGCAGTTCTTC
TRBV29-1,TRBJ2-2,.,.,16,CSPSRREFPNTGELFF,TGCAGCCCTTCACGGCGTGAGTTCCCGAACACCGGGGAGCTGTTTTTT
TRBV14,TRBJ2-7,once,.,13,CASSQVTGGEQYF,TGTGCCAGCAGCCAAGTCACCGGGGGCGAGCAGTACTTC
TRBV5-4,TRBJ2-7,.,TRBD1,17,CASSSTKQGALPYEQYF,TGTGCCAGCAGCTCGACCAAACAGGGGGCTTTACCCTACGAGCAGTACTTC
TRBV27,TRBJ2-1,.,.,14,CASSVSSSYNEQFF,TGTGCCAGCAGTGTCTCGAGCTCCTACAATGAGCAGTTCTTC
TRBV5-6,TRBJ2-1,.,TRBD1,18,CASSLDGVPGQAYNEQFF,TGTGCCAGCAGCTTGGACGGAGTCCCGGGACAGGCCTACAATGAGCAGTTCTTC
TRBV5-1,TRBJ2-7,few,TRBD1,14,CASSLGQGSYEQYF,TGCGCCAGCAGCTTGGGACAGGGGTCCTACGAGCAGTACTTC
TRBV19,TRBJ2-3,once,TRBD2,15,CASSRREISTDTQYF,TGTGCCAGTAGTCGGCGGGAGATTAGCACAGATACGCAGTATTTT
TRBV5-1,TRBJ1-1,.,TRBD1,13,CASRTGGITEAFF,TGCGCCAGCAGGACAGGGGGCATCACTGAAGCTTTCTTT
TRBV7-9,TRBJ1-2,.,.,13,CASSLLGERGYTF,TGTGCCAGCAGCTTACTCGGGGAACGGGGCTACACCTTC
TRBV9,TRBJ1-1,.,.,15,CASSSGSFMNTEAFF,TGTGCCAGCAGTTCAGGGTCTTTCATGAACACTGAAGCTTTCTTT
TRBV28,TRBJ2-7,.,TRBD1,16,CASTNPGQGFFYEQYF,TGTGCCAGCACGAATCCGGGACAGGGTTTCTTCTACGAGCAGTACTTC
TRBV5-4,TRBJ1-2,.,TRBD1,14,CASSPRDSPRGYTF,TGTGCCAGCAGTCCTCGGGACAGTCCAAGAGGCTACACCTTC
TRBV30,TRBJ2-1,.,.,15,CAWSPPPLERYEQFF,TGTGCCTGGAGTCCGCCGCCCCTAGAAAGGTATGAGCAGTTCTTC
TRBV19,TRBJ2-7,.,TRBD1,13,CASRITGEYEQYF,TGTGCCAGTAGGATAACAGGGGAATACGAGCAGTACTTC
TRBV7-3,TRBJ2-2,once,.,13,CASSSWVSGELFF,TGTGCCAGCAGCTCGTGGGTATCCGGGGAGCTGTTTTTT
TRBV7-9,TRBJ1-2,.,.,15,CASSPPGASYYGYTF,TGTGCCAGCAGCCCTCCAGGGGCCTCATACTATGGCTACACCTTC
TRBV4-3,TRBJ2-1,.,TRBD2,17,CASSQDALAGGYNEQFF,TGCGCCAGCAGCCAAGATGCCCTAGCGGGGGGGTACAATGAGCAGTTCTTC
TRBV27,TRBJ2-7,.,.,14,CASSLRQQHYEQYF,TGTGCCAGCAGTTTAAGACAACAACACTACGAGCAGTACTTC
TRBV4-3,TRBJ1-1,few,.,15,CASSPREGLNTEAFF,TGCGCCAGCAGCCCACGAGAGGGACTCAACACTGAAGCTTTCTTT
TRBV28,TRBJ2-7,.,.,12,CASSLIRDKQYF,TGTGCCAGCAGTTTAATCAGGGACAAGCAGTACTTC